This TCR beta chain was profiled in a study of blood T cell repertoires in COVID-19. Study as a whole: The cDNA or gDNA used as material had been derived from T cells, B-cell-depleted T cells, or PBMCs.

From germline, CDR1 is SGHNT and CDR2 YYREEE (reference sequence). The CDR3 loop spans 13 amino acids. Trimming removed 1 base from V and 7 bases from J, with 9 bases in between. Original processing methods: Cell counts per sample came from amplifying reference gene primers. The repertoire was sequenced with immunoSEQ multiplex PCR; TCRdb's copy has only in-frame clones and lacks some. V and J calls and clone size are those listed in that table; D and trimming were worked out from the DNA. The sample holds about 220,000 clones, about nine tenths seen once. Study members were between about 18 and 90 years old and lived in about two dozen US regions. This clone came up once.

Material: PBMCs or T cells enriched from blood (not recorded which). The chain uses TRBV5-4 and TRBJ2-1, with a tentative D call TRBD1 (5 bases). This TCR came from a woman aged 40 to 50 with acute COVID-19. CDR3 nucleotides: TGTGCCAGCAGCTTGTGGTCAGGGAATGAGCAGTTCTTC. Translating gives CASSLWSGNEQFF.